These 5 T cell receptor beta chains share one sample of origin, sequenced in a study of T-cell reconstitution after alpha-beta-depleted transplantation in children. Preparation of the TCRbeta library involved a method that used unique molecular identifiers. Via MiXCR, TCRdb re-called the PCR reads, giving one row per CDR3 protein. Of roughly 300,000 distinct CDR3 sequences listed, more than 9% are singletons. The sample here was PBMCs from the stem cell graft donor, taken from the stem cell graft. The receptors shown here come from a human donor who donated a stem cell graft to a child with SCID.

This clonotype showed up many times. This chain connects TRBV2 to TRBJ1-6; D remains unclear. Trimming removed 8 bases from V and 8 bases from J, with 13 bases in between. Germline lookup yields CDR1 SNHLY and CDR2 FYNNEI. The CDR3 is 13 residues long. CDR3 sequence: CASHSRADSPLHF. In DNA form, the CDR3 reads TGTGCCAGCCATAGTCGGGCGGATTCACCCCTCCACTTT.

V and J are TRBV10-2 and TRBJ1-1; perhaps TRBD1 as D (6 bases). The germline V gene has CDR1 WSHSY and CDR2 SAAADI. This CDR3 has 14 residues. V was cut by 6 bases and J by 1 base, with 12 bases left in between. The CDR3 region has the DNA TGCGCCAGCAGGCCCTGGACAGCGAACACTGAAGCTTTCTTT. Translation: CASRPWTANTEAFF.

A few counts support this clonotype. The J gene is TRBJ1-1, the V gene TRBV5-1; D gene ambiguous. Trimming cost V 0 bases and J 3 bases, with 6 bases left between them. Looked up from germline, CDR1 is SGHRS and CDR2 is YFSETQ. The CDR3 sequence is 13 residues long. The CDR3 loop is CASSLADDTEAFF. The CDR3 region has the DNA TGCGCCAGCAGCTTGGCCGATGACACTGAAGCTTTCTTT. The variable domain in full, with the rest retrieved from reference TRBV5-1 and TRBJ1-1, is KAGVTQTPRYLIKTRGQQVTLSCSPISGHRSVSWYQQTPGQGLQFLFEYFSETQRNKGNFPGRFSGRQFSNSRSEMNVSTLELGDSALYLCASSLADDTEAFFGQGTRLTVV.

This clonotype occurred a few times. The CDR3 loop is CASSPKYYEQYF. CDR3 coding DNA: TGTGCCAGCAGCCCTAAATACTACGAGCAGTACTTC. The chain uses TRBV7-9 and TRBJ2-7; D unresolved. From germline, CDR1 is SEHNR and CDR2 FQNEAQ (reference sequence). The CDR3 consists of 12 residues. Trimming shortened V by 5 bases and J by 3 bases, and 8 bases separated the two germline ends.

There are a few counts of this clonotype. The chain links TRBV7-9 to TRBJ2-1; a possible D gene is TRBD1 (6 bases). CDR1 and CDR2 (germline): SEHNR, FQNEAQ (reference sequence). The CDR3 sequence is 16 residues long. V lost 3 bases, J lost 8 bases, and 20 bases lay in between. CDR3 bases: TGTGCCAGCAGCTTGCGATCTAACAGGGACGCGGATGAGCAGTTCTTC. Amino acid sequence: CASSLRSNRDADEQFF.